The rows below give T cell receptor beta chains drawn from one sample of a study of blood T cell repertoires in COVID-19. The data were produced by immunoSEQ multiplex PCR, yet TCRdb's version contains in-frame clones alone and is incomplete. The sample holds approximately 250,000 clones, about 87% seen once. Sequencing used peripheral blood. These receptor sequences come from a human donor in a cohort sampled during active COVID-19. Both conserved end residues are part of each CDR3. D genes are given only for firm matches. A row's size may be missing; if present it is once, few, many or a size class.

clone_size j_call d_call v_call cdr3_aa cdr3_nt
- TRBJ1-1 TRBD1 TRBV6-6 CASSSTGGLTEAFF TGTGCCAGCAGTTCGACAGGGGGCCTCACTGAAGCTTTCTTT
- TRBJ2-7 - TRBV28 CASSSSFEQYF TGTGCCAGCAGTTCCTCTTTCGAGCAGTACTTC
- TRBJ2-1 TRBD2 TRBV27 CASSSGGAHNEQFF TGTGCCAGCAGTAGCGGGGGGGCCCACAATGAGCAGTTCTTC
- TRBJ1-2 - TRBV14 CASSQDLSYGYTF TGTGCCAGCAGCCAAGATCTCAGTTATGGCTACACCTTC
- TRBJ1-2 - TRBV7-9 CASSQQGTGYTF TGTGCCAGCAGCCAGCAGGGAACTGGCTACACCTTC
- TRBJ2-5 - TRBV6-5 CASRGTGYPETQYF TGTGCCAGCAGGGGAACAGGGTATCCAGAGACCCAGTACTTC
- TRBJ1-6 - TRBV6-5 CASKVGERTVSPLHF TGTGCCAGCAAGGTAGGAGAAAGGACAGTTTCACCCCTCCACTTT
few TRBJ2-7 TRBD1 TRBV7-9 CASSSNPGGEQYF TGTGCCAGCAGCTCCAACCCAGGGGGCGAGCAGTACTTC
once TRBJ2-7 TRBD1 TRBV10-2 CASSAWTGANEQYF TGCGCCAGCAGTGCGTGGACAGGCGCCAACGAGCAGTACTTC
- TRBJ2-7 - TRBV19 CASSILAHSYEQYF TGTGCCAGTAGTATACTGGCACACTCCTACGAGCAGTACTTC
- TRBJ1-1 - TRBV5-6 CASSEHVEAFF TGTGCCAGCAGCGAACACGTGGAAGCTTTCTTT
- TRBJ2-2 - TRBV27 CASSDLAGRTNTGELFF TGTGCCAGCAGCGACTTGGCGGGGAGAACGAACACCGGGGAGCTGTTTTTT
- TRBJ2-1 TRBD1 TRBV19 CASSIVVRQGARNEQFF TGTGCCAGTAGTATAGTGGTGCGGCAGGGGGCTAGGAATGAGCAGTTCTTC
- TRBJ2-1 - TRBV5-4 CASRRNSGNEQFF TGTGCCAGCAGGAGAAACTCAGGGAATGAGCAGTTCTTC
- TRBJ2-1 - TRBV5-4 CASSLRDFSYNEQFF TGTGCCAGCAGCTTACGGGACTTCTCCTACAATGAGCAGTTCTTC
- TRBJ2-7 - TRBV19 CASSMGLSEQYF TGTGCCAGTAGTATGGGACTTTCCGAGCAGTACTTC
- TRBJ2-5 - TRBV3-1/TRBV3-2 CASSRRTIGAETQYF TGTGCCAGCAGCCGTCGTACAATAGGGGCCGAGACCCAGTACTTC
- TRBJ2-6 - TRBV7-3 CASSLNFQGPSSGANVLTF TGTGCCAGCAGCTTAAATTTCCAGGGGCCTAGCTCTGGGGCCAACGTCCTGACTTTC
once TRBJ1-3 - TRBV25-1 CASRRGGSGNTIYF TGTGCCAGTAGACGGGGGGGCTCTGGAAACACCATATATTTT
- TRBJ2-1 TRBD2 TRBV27 CASSRRTSGVDEQFF TGTGCCAGCAGTCGGCGGACTAGCGGGGTCGATGAGCAGTTCTTC
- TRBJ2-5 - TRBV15 CATSKLPNQETQYF TGTGCCACCAGCAAACTACCGAACCAAGAGACCCAGTACTTC
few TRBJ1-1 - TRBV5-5 CASSSGWGAEAFF TGTGCCAGCAGCTCGGGTTGGGGGGCTGAAGCTTTCTTT
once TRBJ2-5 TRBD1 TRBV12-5 CASGLVGQGEETQYF TGTGCTAGTGGTTTGGTGGGACAGGGAGAAGAGACCCAGTACTTC
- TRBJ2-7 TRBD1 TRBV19 CASSVGTAGSYEQYF TGTGCCAGTAGTGTCGGGACAGCCGGGTCCTACGAGCAGTACTTC
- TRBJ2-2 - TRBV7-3 CASSLTPGKEAGELFF TGTGCCAGCAGCTTAACCCCAGGGAAGGAAGCCGGGGAGCTGTTTTTT
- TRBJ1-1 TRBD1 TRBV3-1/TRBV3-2 CASSQGHAPGGAGTEAFF TGTGCCAGCAGCCAGGGCCACGCTCCAGGGGGCGCGGGAACTGAAGCTTTCTTT
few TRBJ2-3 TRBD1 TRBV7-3 CASSFGTVSTDTQYF TGTGCCAGCAGCTTTGGGACAGTTAGCACAGATACGCAGTATTTT
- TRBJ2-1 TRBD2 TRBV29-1 CSAPGGLAAWDNEQFF TGCAGCGCCCCGGGAGGGCTAGCGGCCTGGGACAATGAGCAGTTCTTC
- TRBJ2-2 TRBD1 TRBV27 CASTSIQRTGGTGELFF TGTGCCAGCACCAGCATACAAAGGACAGGGGGCACCGGGGAGCTGTTTTTT
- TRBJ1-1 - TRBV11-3 CASSPGGLNTEAFF TGTGCCAGCAGCCCTGGAGGCTTGAACACTGAAGCTTTCTTT
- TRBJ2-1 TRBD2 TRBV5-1 CASSWTSGSLNEQFF TGCGCCAGCAGCTGGACTAGCGGGAGTCTCAATGAGCAGTTCTTC
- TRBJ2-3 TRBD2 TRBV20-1 CSASSRGGLLSGRGKDTQYF TGCAGTGCTAGTTCGAGAGGGGGCTTGTTAAGCGGGAGGGGAAAGGATACGCAGTATTTT
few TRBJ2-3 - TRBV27 CASSPSWAGTDTQYF TGTGCCAGCAGCCCATCCTGGGCCGGCACAGATACGCAGTATTTT
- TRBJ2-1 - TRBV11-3 CASSLANRGEQFF TGTGCCAGCAGCTTAGCCAATAGGGGTGAGCAGTTCTTC
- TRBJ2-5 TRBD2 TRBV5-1 CASRGLAGEGETQYF TGCGCCAGCCGCGGACTAGCGGGGGAGGGGGAGACCCAGTACTTC
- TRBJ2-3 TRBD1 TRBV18 CASSPLRQGQATDTQYF TGTGCCAGCTCACCACTTAGACAGGGGCAGGCCACAGATACGCAGTATTTT
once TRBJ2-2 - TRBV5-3 CARSFPYRGGDNTGELFF TGTGCCAGAAGCTTCCCCTACAGAGGGGGTGACAACACCGGGGAGCTGTTTTTT
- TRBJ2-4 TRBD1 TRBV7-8 CASSYNIGQGNIQYF TGTGCCAGCAGTTATAATATAGGACAGGGAAACATTCAGTACTTC
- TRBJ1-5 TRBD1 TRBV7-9 CASSSGDRDNQPQHF TGTGCCAGCAGCTCGGGGGACAGGGACAATCAGCCCCAGCATTTT
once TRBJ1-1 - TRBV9 CASSVVPNEEAFF TGTGCCAGCAGCGTAGTACCGAACGAGGAAGCTTTCTTT
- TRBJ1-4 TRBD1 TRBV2 CASRGTAHATNEKLFF TGTGCCAGCAGGGGGACAGCCCATGCAACTAATGAAAAACTGTTTTTT
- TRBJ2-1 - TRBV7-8 CASSLRGWARNNEQFF TGTGCCAGCAGCTTACGGGGGTGGGCCCGTAACAATGAGCAGTTCTTC
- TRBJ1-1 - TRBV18 CASSPLRQENTEAFF TGTGCCAGCTCACCACTACGACAAGAGAACACTGAAGCTTTCTTT
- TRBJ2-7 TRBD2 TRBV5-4 CASSIGTSGSYEQYF TGTGCCAGCAGCATCGGGACTAGCGGCTCCTACGAGCAGTACTTC
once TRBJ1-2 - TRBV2 CASKFEVTNYGYTF TGTGCCAGCAAATTTGAGGTGACTAACTATGGCTACACCTTC